This TCR beta chain comes out of a study of blood T cell repertoires in COVID-19 (dated by TCRdb to the early 2020s). Regarding the study in general: Collaborator samples came from the United States, Italy and Spain and covered acute and convalescent phases of COVID-19. The repertoires were released in a freely available public database intended as a resource for research on the immune response to SARS-CoV-2. Sample metadata almost always included a de-identified subject ID, COVID-19 status, age in years and sex. The dataset comprised deeply sampled blood TCRbeta repertoires from subjects exposed to, actively infected with, or recovered from COVID-19. The material from the prospective study consisted of cDNA or gDNA derived from T cells, B-cell-depleted T cells, or PBMCs. The samples were drawn from two sources: the first 160 participants of the ongoing ImmuneRACE study, and about 1,300 subjects contributed by 6 global collaborators. Where HLA class I and class II types were available, the types were taken from metadata supplied by the sample provider, not from assay-based typing.

The germline V gene encodes CDR1 GTSNPN and CDR2 SVGIG (reference sequence). Germline trimming: 3 bases from V, 5 bases from J; junction bases outside gene matches: 6. From its cysteine to its phenylalanine, the CDR3 spans 14 amino acids. The entry retains the CDR3 DNA only, 42 bases that are in frame from base 1. The immunoSEQ Assay, a bias-controlled multiplex PCR, was used to amplify TCRbeta CDR3 regions from genomic DNA. From the authors' description of their analysis: The number of nucleated cells in each sample was estimated by amplification of reference gene primers within the assay. To quantify the absolute abundance of each unique TCRbeta CDR3 rearrangement, sequence reads were collapsed and filtered. For each sample, productive Simpson clonality was calculated as the square root of Simpson's diversity index over productive rearrangements. TCRdb provides this immuneACCESS table in a form limited to in-frame rearrangements. Some clones are lacking; in checked studies, under half of them reflect an unresolved V gene, and why the rest are absent is not known. V, J and clone size derive from that table, while D and trimming were established from the DNA sequence. This sample gives around 700,000 clones in total; approximately 90% of them show up just once. The ten top clones hold roughly 0.25% of the sample.

The collaborating institutions used their own protocols to collect whole blood in K2EDTA tubes. For TCRbeta analysis, collaborator samples were shipped as frozen whole blood, as isolated PBMCs, or as DNA extracted from either sample type. Results the study describes overall, beyond this receptor: How much clinical and demographic metadata was included differed by source and by participant, and the metadata was provided uncurated.

Note on this clone: It has no known antigen specificity. No clone much larger than this one lies a single base away; base qualities are absent.

The chain joins TRBV30 to TRBJ1-1; the junction holds 10 bases that match TRBD1. This TCR derives from a young woman with acute or convalescent COVID-19. Sequenced material: peripheral blood. The DNA sequence follows: TGTGCCTGGAGGAACCGGGACAGGGGAACTGAAGCTTTCTTT. Translation gives CAWRNRDRGTEAFF.